One and the same sample provided the 28 T cell receptor beta chains below, sequenced in a study of blood T cell repertoires in COVID-19 (dated by TCRdb to the early 2020s). Preparation of the library involved the immunoSEQ multiplex PCR assay. The source is immuneACCESS, and TCRdb retained only in-frame sequences with V and J called. Part of the clones is not carried over; for the studies checked, unresolved V genes explain less than half of this, and the remainder is unexplained. The sample yields some 400,000 clones; around nine tenths were counted once. The biggest ten clones account for about 3% of the sample. The specimen sequenced was peripheral blood. These receptors originate from a human donor in a cohort sampled during active COVID-19.

The chain joins TRBV28 to TRBJ1-1; 11 bases line up with TRBD1. Looked up from germline, CDR1 is MDHEN and CDR2 is SYDVKM. The CDR3 consists of 16 residues. V trimming: 8 bases; J trimming: 5 bases; junction bases outside the gene matches: 13. The CDR3 nucleotides are TGTGCCAGCGCTCCCCCTTCGGGACAGGGGGAAACTGAAGCTTTCTTT. Translation gives CASAPPSGQGETEAFF.

The CDR3 is CASSFQGQGGYTF. CDR3 bases: TGTGCCAGCAGTTTCCAGGGGCAGGGAGGCTACACCTTC. The rearrangement joins TRBV27 to TRBJ1-2; possibly TRBD1 for D (6 bases). Germline V lookup: CDR1 MNHEY, CDR2 SMNVEV (reference sequence). The CDR3 is 13 amino acids. Trimming took off 3 bases at V and 8 bases at J, with 13 bases between the two ends.

V gene TRBV12-5 combines with J gene TRBJ1-2, with D hard to call. The CDR3 loop spans 12 amino acids. V lost 0 bases to trimming and J lost 5 bases, with 4 bases between them. The V gene's germline CDR1 is LGHNT and CDR2 FRNRAP. CDR3 loop: CASGLVRYGYTF. For the CDR3, the DNA is TGTGCTAGTGGTTTGGTTCGGTATGGCTACACCTTC.

Concerning this clone: The junction departs from germline at one end; a sequencing error may be responsible. The V call is TRBV12-3 or TRBV12-4, the J call TRBJ1-1, with D possibly being TRBD1 (5 bases). The length of the CDR3 is 13 residues. The CDR3 sequence is CTSREQPAYEAFF. The CDR3 DNA sequence: TGTACCAGCAGGGAACAGCCGGCCTATGAAGCTTTCTTT.

This chain uses TRBV24-1 with TRBJ2-5, with D possibly TRBD1 on 6 matching bases. Germline-derived CDR1 and CDR2 are KGHDR and SFDVKD. The CDR3 totals 14 residues. V lost 4 bases to trimming and J lost 0 bases, with 8 bases between them. In DNA, the CDR3 is TGTGCCACCAGTGAGCGACAGGACCAAGAGACCCAGTACTTC. Residues: CATSERQDQETQYF.

This chain uses TRBV5-4 with TRBJ2-3; 11 bases match TRBD2. CDR1 SGHNT and CDR2 YYREEE come from the germline V gene (reference sequence). Losses at the gene ends were 1 base for V and 5 bases for J; bases not matched to a gene: 6. The CDR3 extends over 16 amino acids. In nucleotides, the CDR3 is TGTGCCAGCAGCTTGAATAGCGGGAGGGCAGGAGATACGCAGTATTTT. The encoded protein is CASSLNSGRAGDTQYF.

The V gene is TRBV30, the J gene TRBJ1-2; 8 bases are a match to TRBD1. Germline V gene lookup returns CDR1 GTSNPN and CDR2 SVGIG (reference sequence). This CDR3 is built from 14 residues. Unmatched junction bases numbered 4, after V lost 4 bases and J lost 0 bases. The DNA of the CDR3 is TGTGCCTGGACCGGGACAGGCGCTAACTATGGCTACACCTTC. Translating it yields CAWTGTGANYGYTF.

The chain has TRBV7-8 and TRBJ2-7; D not certain. This CDR3 is built from 14 residues. Germline V CDR1 and CDR2: SGHVS, FQNEAQ. The V and J ends lost 3 bases and 0 bases respectively, with 9 bases between them. The CDR3 sequence: CASSFLTSSYEQYF. CDR3 in DNA: TGTGCCAGCAGCTTTCTTACAAGCTCCTACGAGCAGTACTTC.

The chain recombines TRBV4-2 with TRBJ1-1; no firm D call. The CDR3 is 14 amino acids. CDR1 LGHNA and CDR2 YNFKEQ come from the germline V gene. V lost 3 bases to trimming and J lost 2 bases, with 10 bases between them. The DNA of the CDR3 is TGTGCCAGCAGCCAGAACACCGAAAACACTGAAGCTTTCTTT. It encodes CASSQNTENTEAFF.

CDR3 region: CASSQDWYGGASPQHF. The CDR3 DNA sequence: TGTGCCAGCAGCCAAGATTGGTACGGAGGAGCTTCGCCCCAGCATTTT. The chain employs TRBV3-1 (or the pseudogene TRBV3-2) and TRBJ1-5; D is undetermined. CDR1 is LGHDT and CDR2 is YNNKEL in the germline V gene (reference sequence). V lost 0 bases and J lost 9, with 18 bases in between. The CDR3 covers 16 residues.

The V gene is TRBV27, the J gene TRBJ1-4; TRBD1 agrees at 8 bases. Germline V CDR1 and CDR2: MNHEY, SMNVEV (reference sequence). This CDR3 is built from 18 residues. The J segment lost 7 bases and the V segment lost 6 bases, leaving 19 bases of the junction unmatched. DNA for the CDR3: TGTGCCAGCAGCAGACGAGGGGCTGGACAGGGAGTTAGTGAAAAACTGTTTTTT. Protein: CASSRRGAGQGVSEKLFF.

This rearrangement joins TRBV24-1 to TRBJ2-2, with a weak D call TRBD2 (6 bases). The length of the CDR3 is 15 residues. The V gene lost 3 bases and the J gene lost 6 bases, with 13 bases spanning the gap. CDR1 and CDR2 from the germline V gene are KGHDR and SFDVKD. DNA for the CDR3: TGTGCCACCAGTGATCCCCTCGGGGGACCCGGGGAGCTGTTTTTT. Its translation: CATSDPLGGPGELFF.

This chain joins TRBV19 and TRBJ2-7, with D possibly TRBD1 on 6 matching bases. There are 15 residues in the CDR3. CDR1 and CDR2 (germline): LNHDA, SQIVND (reference sequence). V was pared by 2 bases and J by 3 bases, with 14 bases between. The CDR3 sequence is CASSIQQGILYEQYF. In DNA, the CDR3 is TGTGCCAGTAGTATACAACAGGGAATACTCTACGAGCAGTACTTC.

The chain has TRBV11-1 and TRBJ2-1; 15 bases map to TRBD2. The CDR3 runs to 15 residues. Trimming took 5 bases from V and 7 from J; bases not matched to a gene: 3. Germline assignment: CDR1 SGHAT and CDR2 FQDESV (reference sequence). Written as DNA, the CDR3 is TGTGCCAGCAGCCCCGGACTAGCGGGGGGGAATGAGCAGTTCTTC. Translated: CASSPGLAGGNEQFF. Using reference TRBV11-1 and TRBJ2-1 for the parts outside the CDR3, the full variable domain is EAEVAQSPRYKITEKSQAVAFWCDPISGHATLYWYRQILGQGPELLVQFQDESVVDDSQLPKDRFSAERLKGVDSTLKIQPAELGDSAMYLCASSPGLAGGNEQFFGPGTRLTVL.

The V and J genes are TRBV5-5 and TRBJ2-2; TRBD2 agrees at 8 bases. In germline, CDR1 is SGHKS, CDR2 YYEKEE (reference sequence). The CDR3 consists of 17 residues. J gave up 4 bases and V 1 base, and 9 bases lay outside the gene matches. DNA for the CDR3: TGTGCCAGCAGCTTGATCCGAGCGGGGGTCGGCACCGGGGAGCTGTTTTTT. Protein: CASSLIRAGVGTGELFF. Variable domain in full (rest from reference TRBV5-5 and TRBJ2-2): DAGVTQSPTHLIKTRGQQVTLRCSPISGHKSVSWYQQVLGQGPQFIFQYYEKEERGRGNFPDRFSARQFPNYSSELNVNALLLGDSALYLCASSLIRAGVGTGELFFGEGSRLTVL.

V is TRBV27 and J is TRBJ2-3; 7 bases align to TRBD2. With V trimmed by 6 bases and J by 7 bases, 7 bases remained unmatched. The CDR3 is made up of 13 amino acids. From germline, CDR1 is MNHEY and CDR2 SMNVEV (reference sequence). In nucleotides, the CDR3 is TGTGCCAGCAGCTGGGGGGGAGTTAATACGCAGTATTTT. Translation: CASSWGGVNTQYF.

The chain carries TRBV28 and TRBJ2-1; 8 nucleotides match TRBD2. The CDR3 contains 16 residues. The germline V gene has CDR1 MDHEN and CDR2 SYDVKM. Trimming cost V 4 bases and J 4 bases; bases outside gene matches: 9. The CDR3: CASSSPGREEYNEQFF. The DNA of the CDR3 is TGTGCCAGCAGTTCCCCTGGGCGGGAGGAGTACAATGAGCAGTTCTTC.

V usage is TRBV2 and J usage is TRBJ2-1; 10 bases match TRBD2. The germline gives CDR1 SNHLY, CDR2 FYNNEI. Trimming took 4 bases from V and 5 from J; bases not matched to a gene: 5. The CDR3 extends over 15 amino acids. The CDR3 DNA reads as TGTGCCAGCAGTGGTCTAGCGGGGGCAGACAATGAGCAGTTCTTC. It specifies CASSGLAGADNEQFF.

J is TRBJ1-3 and V is TRBV4-2; no clear D gene. CDR3 length: 13 residues. Germline values: CDR1 LGHNA, CDR2 YNFKEQ. V dropped 0 bases and J dropped 11 bases, with 11 bases sitting between them. The CDR3 bases are TGTGCCAGCAGCCAAGATCGAACGGGAGCCATATATTTT. Translated, it gives CASSQDRTGAIYF.

This sequence joins TRBV3-1 (or the pseudogene TRBV3-2) and TRBJ1-6, with a possible D match to TRBD1 (5 bases). CDR3 size: 14 residues. V was cut by 4 bases and J by 3 bases, with 7 bases left in between. Looked up from germline, CDR1 is LGHDT and CDR2 is YNNKEL (reference sequence). The CDR3 sequence is CASSPGGYNSPLHF. The DNA of the CDR3 is TGTGCCAGCAGCCCGGGGGGCTATAATTCACCCCTCCACTTT.

The chain is built from TRBV7-9 and TRBJ1-3, with 8 bases identical to TRBD1. This CDR3 is 15 amino acids long. From germline, CDR1 is SEHNR and CDR2 FQNEAQ (reference sequence). Trimming cost V 5 bases and J 2 bases; bases outside gene matches: 5. The CDR3 region is CASSPGQGAGNTIYF. The CDR3 bases are TGTGCCAGCAGCCCCGGACAGGGAGCTGGAAACACCATATATTTT.

This chain connects TRBV7-3 to TRBJ1-1, with D perhaps matching TRBD1 (6 bases). From germline, CDR1 is SGHTA and CDR2 FQGTGA. Trimming shortened V by 2 bases and J by 0 bases, and 13 bases separated the two germline ends. The CDR3 is made up of 16 amino acids. This CDR3 reads CASSLQGPPMNTEAFF. CDR3 in DNA: TGTGCCAGCAGCTTACAGGGGCCTCCCATGAACACTGAAGCTTTCTTT.

The chain recombines TRBV18 with TRBJ1-1; 8 bases line up with TRBD1. Per the germline V gene, CDR1 is KGHSH and CDR2 is LQKENI. With V trimmed by 1 base and J by 3 bases, 10 bases remained unmatched. CDR3 length: 17 residues. CDR3 protein: CASSPLGQGARDTEAFF. CDR3 nucleotides: TGTGCCAGCTCACCACTGGGGCAGGGGGCGCGGGACACTGAAGCTTTCTTT.

The DNA for the CDR3 is TGTGCCAGCAGCTTCATTGAGCAGTTCTTC. Protein product: CASSFIEQFF. The chain combines TRBV12-1 with TRBJ2-1; no DNA check was done on the table's D call, TRBD1. TRBV12-1 represents a pseudogene. This CDR3 contains 10 residues.

The chain combines TRBV7-8 with TRBJ1-2; D not resolved. The CDR3 loop spans 16 amino acids. V lost 1 base to trimming and J lost 4 bases, with 16 bases between them. The germline gives CDR1 SGHVS, CDR2 FQNEAQ. CDR3 nucleotide sequence: TGTGCCAGCAGCTTAGTACCGGGAGGTGGCTCCTATGGCTACACCTTC. Its translation is CASSLVPGGGSYGYTF. Full variable domain (rest looked up from reference TRBV7-8 and TRBJ1-2): GAGVSQSPRYKVAKRGQDVALRCDPISGHVSLFWYQQALGQGPEFLTYFQNEAQLDKSGLPSDRFFAERPEGSVSTLKIQRTQQEDSAVYLCASSLVPGGGSYGYTFGSGTRLTVV.

The rearrangement uses TRBV5-4 and TRBJ2-3; TRBD2 is a possible D gene (6 bases). Germline loops: CDR1 SGHNT, CDR2 YYREEE (reference sequence). Trimming cost V 3 bases and J 0 bases, with 11 bases left between them. This CDR3 has 15 residues. CDR3 region: CASSWGRGSTDTQYF. In nucleotides, the CDR3 is TGTGCCAGCAGCTGGGGTCGGGGGAGCACAGATACGCAGTATTTT.

This clone occurred once. The chain links TRBV30 to TRBJ2-5, with 13 bases identical to TRBD2. CDR3 length equals 16 residues. In germline, CDR1 is GTSNPN, CDR2 SVGIG (reference sequence). V dropped 3 bases and J dropped 5; count of bases not matched to a gene: 9. In DNA, the CDR3 is TGTGCCTGGAGCCAACTAGCGGGAGGGCCTGGGGAGACCCAGTACTTC. Its protein is CAWSQLAGGPGETQYF.

The sample holds one count of this clone. CDR3 nucleotide sequence: TGTGCCAGCAGCGTAGCCGGAACGGGACAGGCCAGCAAGTCGGGCTACACCTTC. Translating gives CASSVAGTGQASKSGYTF. The chain links TRBV9 to TRBJ1-2; 8 bases fit TRBD1. The CDR3 has 18 amino acids. Germline lookup yields CDR1 SGDLS and CDR2 YYNGEE. V lost 0 bases to trimming and J lost 8 bases; unmatched junction nucleotides: 18. Complete variable domain (other parts from reference TRBV9 and TRBJ1-2): DSGVTQTPKHLITATGQRVTLRCSPRSGDLSVYWYQQSLDQGLQFLIQYYNGEERAKGNILERFSAQQFPDLHSELNLSSLELGDSALYFCASSVAGTGQASKSGYTFGSGTRLTVV.